This T cell receptor (beta chain) was retrieved from a study of T cell responses to AZD1222 COVID-19 vaccine. The CDR3 is made up of 16 amino acids. Trimming shortened V by 5 bases and J by 10 bases, and 24 bases separated the two germline ends. Per the germline V gene, CDR1 is SGHTA and CDR2 is FQGNSA. Here immunoSEQ multiplex PCR was the method, and the copy in TCRdb shows in-frame clones only, minus some. Here the sample spans 150,000 to 200,000 clones, about nine tenths being singletons. This clonotype was obtained from an adult in good health. The V call is TRBV7-2, the J call TRBJ2-1; D possibly corresponds to TRBD2 (5 bases). The sequencing used peripheral blood, collected on day 0 of AZD1222 vaccination. In DNA form, the CDR3 reads TGTGCCAGCAGCCCTTCTCAGACGGGAAACTTCGGGGAGCAGTTCTTC. This codes for CASSPSQTGNFGEQFF.